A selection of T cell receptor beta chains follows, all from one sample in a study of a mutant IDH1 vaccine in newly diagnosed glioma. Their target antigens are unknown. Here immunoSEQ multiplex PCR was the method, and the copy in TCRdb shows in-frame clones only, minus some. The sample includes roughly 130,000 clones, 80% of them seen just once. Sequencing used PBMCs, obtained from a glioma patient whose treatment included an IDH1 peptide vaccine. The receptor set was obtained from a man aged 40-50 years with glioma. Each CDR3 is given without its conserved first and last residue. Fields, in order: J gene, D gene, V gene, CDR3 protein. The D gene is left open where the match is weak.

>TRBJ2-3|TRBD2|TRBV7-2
ASSLAGTSSDTQY
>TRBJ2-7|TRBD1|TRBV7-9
ASSLEAGTGGDSYEQY
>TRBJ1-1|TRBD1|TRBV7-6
ASSSTGGVGTEAF
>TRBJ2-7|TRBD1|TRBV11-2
ASSLGQGGYEQY
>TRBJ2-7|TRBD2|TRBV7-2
ASRPLGGTMKYEQY
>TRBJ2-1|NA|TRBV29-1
SVTGTVREQF
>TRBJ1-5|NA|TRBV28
ASTLDTTNQPQH
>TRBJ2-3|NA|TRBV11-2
ASNPGLSLTQY
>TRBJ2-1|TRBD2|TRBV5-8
ASSLGSGGSYNEQF
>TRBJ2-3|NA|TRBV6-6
ASSPPRDAQY
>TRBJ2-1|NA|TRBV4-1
ASSRGGLNEQF
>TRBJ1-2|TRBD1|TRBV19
ASRLRTGGFNYGYT
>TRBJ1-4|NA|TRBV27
ASSPLGEKLF
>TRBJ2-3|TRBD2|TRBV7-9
ASSFREAAISTSTDTQY
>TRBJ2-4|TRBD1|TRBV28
ASSPQGAGKNIQY
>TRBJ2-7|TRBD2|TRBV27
ASSFLAGAANEQY
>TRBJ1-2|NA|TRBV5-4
ASSLGTGYT
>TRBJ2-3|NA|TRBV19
ASSIDSRATDTQY
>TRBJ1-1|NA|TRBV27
ASSLRTLGNTEAF
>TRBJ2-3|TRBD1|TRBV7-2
ASSWGQGTDTQY
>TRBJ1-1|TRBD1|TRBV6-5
ASSWTGGARGTEAF
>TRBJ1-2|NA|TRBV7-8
ASSLGGADYGYT
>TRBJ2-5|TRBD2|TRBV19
ASSIPQGGEQETQY
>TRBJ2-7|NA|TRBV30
AWSADTYYEQY
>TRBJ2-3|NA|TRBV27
ASSLLSTDTQY
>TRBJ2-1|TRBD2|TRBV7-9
ASSLPLRLAGARNEQF
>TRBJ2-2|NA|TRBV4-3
ASSQDAGKGAGELF
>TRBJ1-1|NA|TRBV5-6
ASSGRGNTEAF
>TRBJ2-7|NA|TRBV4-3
ASSHGVGAYEQY
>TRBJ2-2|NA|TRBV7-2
ASSLRTGELF
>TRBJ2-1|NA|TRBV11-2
ASSQYKDREGEQF
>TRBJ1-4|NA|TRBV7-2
ASSPTGATNEKLF
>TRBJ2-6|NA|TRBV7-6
ASSLEGGGAGANVLT
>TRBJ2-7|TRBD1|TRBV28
ASSTTTGAPPYEQY
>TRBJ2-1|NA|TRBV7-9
ASSYNEQF
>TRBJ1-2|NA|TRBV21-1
AFRDRA
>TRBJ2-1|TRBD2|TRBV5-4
ASSLGPPGLAGGGHEQF
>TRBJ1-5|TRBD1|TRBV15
ATSRVQGQGYDQPQH
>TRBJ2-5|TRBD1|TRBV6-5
ASRGTGQETQY
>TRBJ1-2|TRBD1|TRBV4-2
ASSQETAGQRNYGYT
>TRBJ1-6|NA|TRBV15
ATSRGFGVGRDSPLH
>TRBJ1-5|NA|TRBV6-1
ATGRGFENQPQH
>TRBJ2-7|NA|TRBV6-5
ASSYGLTGEQY
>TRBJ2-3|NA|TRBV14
ASSQDLLALGDTQY
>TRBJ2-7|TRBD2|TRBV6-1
ATPRPLAYYEQY
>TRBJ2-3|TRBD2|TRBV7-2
ASSLSSGIDTQY
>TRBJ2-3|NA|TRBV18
ASSPPDPDTQY
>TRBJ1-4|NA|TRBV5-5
ASSLVTTDEKLF
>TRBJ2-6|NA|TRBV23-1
ASSQVIVEVSGANVLT
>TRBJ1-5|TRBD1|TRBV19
ASSIVGQGSNQPQH
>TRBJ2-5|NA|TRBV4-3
ASSQKSAEYQETQY
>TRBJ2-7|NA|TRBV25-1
ARQNRDSTRGFTYEQY
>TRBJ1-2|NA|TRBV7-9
ASGKGDYGYT
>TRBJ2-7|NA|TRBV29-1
SVEDQRNHEQY
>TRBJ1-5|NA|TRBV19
ASSSPIGRNRPQH
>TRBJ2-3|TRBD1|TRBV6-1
ASSSDRGPTDTQY
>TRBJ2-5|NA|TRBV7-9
ASSLPQGGGETQY